This T cell receptor beta chain was documented in a study of T cell responses to AZD1222 COVID-19 vaccine. The repertoire was sequenced with immunoSEQ multiplex PCR; TCRdb's copy has only in-frame clones and lacks some. This table holds around 150,000 clones, approximately 90% found once. This sequence originates from an adult who received the AZD1222 COVID-19 vaccine. The specimen comprised peripheral blood, sampled 28 days after the second AZD1222 dose.

The CDR3 DNA sequence: TGTGCCAGCAGCTTGGTCGGCGGGAGCTACAATGAGCAGTTCTTC. Its protein product is CASSLVGGSYNEQFF. The chain links TRBV5-4 to TRBJ2-1, with 7 bases that match TRBD2. Looked up from germline, CDR1 is SGHNT and CDR2 is YYREEE (reference sequence). This CDR3 region has 15 residues. The V and J ends lost 0 bases and 3 bases, in that order; junction bases with no gene match: 3.